The rows below give T cell receptor beta chains drawn from one sample of a study of T cells in Graves' hyperthyroidism and ophthalmopathy. TCRdb called the multiplex PCR reads again in MiXCR, with one record for every CDR3 protein. The sample has fewer than 850,000 distinct CDR3 sequences, roughly 17% seen once; the top ten hold around 15%. The sample consisted of blood. The receptors were gathered from a man aged 50-60 years with Graves' hyperthyroidism. CDR3s leave out the opening cysteine and the closing phenylalanine or tryptophan. Fields, in order: J gene, V gene, CDR3 protein.

TRBJ2-5 | TRBV25-1 | ASSEFRDSERETQY
TRBJ1-4 | TRBV18 | ASSPLSVSTNEKLF
TRBJ2-5 | TRBV7-9 | ASSLAPPSSETQY
TRBJ1-5 | TRBV6-1 | ASSDSASNQPQH
TRBJ2-2 | TRBV28 | ASSQTSTGELF
TRBJ2-7 | TRBV5-1 | ASSLPRQGQGEQY
TRBJ2-7 | TRBV6-1 | ASNGLADSSYEQY
TRBJ2-7 | TRBV4-1 | ASSQVDLAGVGEQY
TRBJ2-7 | TRBV12-5 | ASGDTGEYERY
TRBJ2-5 | TRBV27 | ASSPPGAWETQY
TRBJ2-1 | TRBV15 | ATSRRDFYNEQF
TRBJ2-1 | TRBV25-1 | ASSEVPLAESYNEQF
TRBJ2-1 | TRBV28 | ASSFSGGVYNEQF
TRBJ2-7 | TRBV27 | ASSFAGMYEQY
TRBJ2-3 | TRBV28 | ASSSPKPRDRGLSDTQY
TRBJ1-1 | TRBV27 | ASSLGHGNTEAF
TRBJ2-7 | TRBV20-1 | SARKGREQY
TRBJ2-1 | TRBV19 | ASSGIGSRNYNEQF
TRBJ2-5 | TRBV15 | ATSRDGASGYQETQY
TRBJ2-1 | TRBV3-1 | ASSRSSGRRDNEQF
TRBJ2-3 | TRBV7-9 | ASSLPLAETTDTQY
TRBJ2-2 | TRBV12-3/TRBV12-4 | ASSLGTPGAGELF
TRBJ2-3 | TRBV20-1 | SARDPASGGSTDTQY
TRBJ2-1 | TRBV28 | ASSPSGKSYNEQF
TRBJ2-7 | TRBV12-3/TRBV12-4 | ASSPRPGEQY
TRBJ2-7 | TRBV28 | ASQTGTPAYEQY
TRBJ1-1 | TRBV12-3/TRBV12-4 | ASNRGTEAF
TRBJ1-2 | TRBV20-1 | SASRSDYGYT
TRBJ1-5 | TRBV19 | ASSIVGAPNVRQPQH
TRBJ1-1 | TRBV12-3/TRBV12-4 | ASSLDSGRRTEAF
TRBJ2-7 | TRBV27 | ASTTSGTSPGEQY
TRBJ1-2 | TRBV15 | ATSREAGTNYGYT
TRBJ1-1 | TRBV6-2/TRBV6-3 | ASSYLDRTEAF
TRBJ2-7 | TRBV11-2 | ASSLASGRAYEQY
TRBJ2-7 | TRBV20-1 | SARDLTGGSGSSYEQY
TRBJ2-3 | TRBV5-1 | ASSFSGRAADTQY
TRBJ1-1 | TRBV9 | ASSVTGGTEAF
TRBJ1-5 | TRBV7-2 | ASSFENSNQPQH
TRBJ1-2 | TRBV10-3 | AISAVKGTGGVRGYT
TRBJ2-1 | TRBV2 | ASRGTGGNEQF
TRBJ2-7 | TRBV6-5 | ASSYLTAPNSGASYEQY
TRBJ2-3 | TRBV5-1 | ASREAPATDTQY
TRBJ1-5 | TRBV11-2 | ASSADRDRGQAQH
TRBJ2-5 | TRBV2 | ASSRIQETQY
TRBJ1-2 | TRBV14 | ASSQDRNGYYGYT